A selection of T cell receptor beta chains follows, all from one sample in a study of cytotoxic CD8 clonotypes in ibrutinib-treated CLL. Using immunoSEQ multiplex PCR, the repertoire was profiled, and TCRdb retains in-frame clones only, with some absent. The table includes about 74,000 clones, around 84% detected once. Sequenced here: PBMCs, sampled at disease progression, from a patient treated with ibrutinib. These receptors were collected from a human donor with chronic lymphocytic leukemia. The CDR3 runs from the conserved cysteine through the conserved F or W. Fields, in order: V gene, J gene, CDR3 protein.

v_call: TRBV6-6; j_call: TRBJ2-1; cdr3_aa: CASRDSTGDYNEQFF
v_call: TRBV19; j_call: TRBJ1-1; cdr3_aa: CASSIRGGAPEAFF
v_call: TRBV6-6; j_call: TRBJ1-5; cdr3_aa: CASSPGTSPQHF
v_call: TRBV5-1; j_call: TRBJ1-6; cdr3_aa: CASSWRDLNSPLHF
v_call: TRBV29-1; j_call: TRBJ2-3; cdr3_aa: CSVRGVRIRDTQYF
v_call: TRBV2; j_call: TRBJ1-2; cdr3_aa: CASKTEHYYGYTF
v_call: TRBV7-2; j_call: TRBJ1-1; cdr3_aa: CASSLADWSKTGINVF
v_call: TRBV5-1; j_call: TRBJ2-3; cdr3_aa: CASSPGQNTDTQYF
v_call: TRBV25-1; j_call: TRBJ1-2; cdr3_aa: CASSEPGQYYGYTF
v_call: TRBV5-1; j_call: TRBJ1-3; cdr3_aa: CASSSTPLGGNTIYF
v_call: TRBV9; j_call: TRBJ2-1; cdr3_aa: CASSVASDPLYNEQFF
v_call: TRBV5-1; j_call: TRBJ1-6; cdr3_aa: CASRSGTGTFNFCF
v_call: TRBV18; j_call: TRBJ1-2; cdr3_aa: CASSPGRVIYGYTF
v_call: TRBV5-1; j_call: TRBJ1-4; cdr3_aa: CASSSGQGANEKLFF
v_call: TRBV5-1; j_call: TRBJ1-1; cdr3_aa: CASSSRTDSNTEAFF
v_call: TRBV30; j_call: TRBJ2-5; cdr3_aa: CAWVRLAGNGAQYF
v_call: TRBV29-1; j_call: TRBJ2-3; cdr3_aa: CSVEHGTGGRDTQYF
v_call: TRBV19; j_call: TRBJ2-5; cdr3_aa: CASTRGGGQGLQTQYF
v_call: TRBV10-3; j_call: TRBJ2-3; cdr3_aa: CAISGLGISTDTQYF
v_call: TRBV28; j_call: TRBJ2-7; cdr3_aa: CASRAGQGKGYEQYF